The next 9 T cell receptor beta chains were all read from a single sample in a study of shared clonotypes between healthy human individuals. Sequenced by immunoSEQ multiplex PCR; TCRdb stores in-frame clones only, minus some. In the table there are 2 million or so clones, just under 95% of which are singletons. Cells designated naive CD8 were CD45RO-negative and were positively selected for CCR7, with terminally differentiated effector memory CD45RA+ cells excluded. Sequenced sample: naive CD8+ T cells sorted from blood. The receptor set was obtained from a man younger than 30 in good health.

The V gene is TRBV19, the J gene TRBJ2-7, with D hard to call. The germline V gene has CDR1 LNHDA and CDR2 SQIVND (reference sequence). This CDR3 is built from 14 residues. V lost 3 bases and J 0 bases, leaving 9 bases between the germline ends. The CDR3 here is CASSIRTDSYEQYF. The CDR3 DNA reads as TGTGCCAGTAGTATCCGGACGGACTCCTACGAGCAGTACTTC.

The gene calls are TRBV4-1 and TRBJ1-3; D ambiguous. V lost 4 bases and J 2 bases, leaving 12 bases between the germline ends. This CDR3 has 15 amino acids. CDR1 is MGHRA, CDR2 YSYEKL, per germline. In nucleotides, the CDR3 is TGCGCCAGCAGCCCTCTCGGGGATCCTGGAAACACCATATATTTT. This gives the protein CASSPLGDPGNTIYF.

The chain recombines TRBV5-1 with TRBJ2-7; 9 bases match TRBD1. Germline V CDR1 and CDR2: SGHRS, YFSETQ. The CDR3 is 17 amino acids. Germline trimming cut 0 bases from V and 5 bases from J; bases unmatched to any gene: 12. In nucleotides, the CDR3 is TGCGCCAGCAGCTTGGTCTTGATGGGGACAGGGTATCACGAGCAGTACTTC. It codes for CASSLVLMGTGYHEQYF.

This clone appeared a single time. V gene TRBV6-1 combines with J gene TRBJ2-7; D not resolved. CDR3 length: 15 amino acids. The germline V gene has CDR1 MNHNS and CDR2 SASEGT. The V and J ends lost 2 bases and 0 bases respectively, with 11 bases between them. The CDR3, as DNA: TGTGCCAGCAGTGAATTTGACTTTAGCTCCTACGAGCAGTACTTC. Amino acids: CASSEFDFSSYEQYF.

The chain links TRBV30 to TRBJ1-2; possibly TRBD1 for D (6 bases). This CDR3 is 16 amino acids long. Between the trimmed V and J ends, which lost 0 bases and 1 base, there was a span of 15 bases. Looked up from germline, CDR1 is GTSNPN and CDR2 is SVGIG (reference sequence). In nucleotides, the CDR3 is TGTGCCTGGAGTGTACAAGCCCCGACAGGTAACTATGGCTACACCTTC. Amino acid sequence: CAWSVQAPTGNYGYTF. The full variable domain, in which reference TRBV30 and TRBJ1-2 provide the parts outside the CDR3, is SQTIHQWPATLVQPVGSPLSLECTVEGTSNPNLYWYRQAAGRGLQLLFYSVGIGQISSEVPQNLSASRPQDRQFILSSKKLLLSDSGFYLCAWSVQAPTGNYGYTFGSGTRLTVV.

The rearrangement joins TRBV27 to TRBJ1-1; the match to TRBD1 covers 7 bases. The length of the CDR3 is 16 residues. V shed 4 bases and J 5 bases; nucleotides not matched to a gene: 13. Per the germline V gene, CDR1 is MNHEY and CDR2 is SMNVEV (reference sequence). This chain's CDR3 is CASSSIRTGEITEAFF. DNA for the CDR3: TGTGCCAGCAGTTCGATCCGGACAGGCGAAATTACTGAAGCTTTCTTT.

This sequence joins TRBV7-8 and TRBJ1-2, with 7 bases lining up with TRBD1. The CDR3 is 12 residues long. Unmatched junction bases numbered 3, after V lost 3 bases and J lost 8 bases. From germline, CDR1 is SGHVS and CDR2 FQNEAQ. CDR3 nucleotides: TGTGCCAGCAGCTTCGGGACAGTCGGCTACACCTTC. It specifies CASSFGTVGYTF.

V gene TRBV10-3 combines with J gene TRBJ1-2; TRBD1 matches 7 bases. V lost 3 bases, J lost 2 bases, and 6 bases stayed unmatched. Germline CDR1 is ENHRY and CDR2 is SYGVKD. This CDR3 is 15 amino acids long. CDR3 amino acids: CAISEVWDRNYGYTF. The CDR3 DNA reads as TGTGCCATCAGTGAAGTTTGGGACAGAAACTATGGCTACACCTTC.

This chain connects TRBV19 to TRBJ1-1; D gene unclear. This CDR3 region has 11 residues. Germline-derived CDR1 and CDR2 are LNHDA and SQIVND (reference sequence). V lost 8 bases and J lost 5, with 9 bases in between. In nucleotides, the CDR3 is TGTGCCAGTGAATTGAGAACTGAAGCTTTCTTT. It translates to CASELRTEAFF.